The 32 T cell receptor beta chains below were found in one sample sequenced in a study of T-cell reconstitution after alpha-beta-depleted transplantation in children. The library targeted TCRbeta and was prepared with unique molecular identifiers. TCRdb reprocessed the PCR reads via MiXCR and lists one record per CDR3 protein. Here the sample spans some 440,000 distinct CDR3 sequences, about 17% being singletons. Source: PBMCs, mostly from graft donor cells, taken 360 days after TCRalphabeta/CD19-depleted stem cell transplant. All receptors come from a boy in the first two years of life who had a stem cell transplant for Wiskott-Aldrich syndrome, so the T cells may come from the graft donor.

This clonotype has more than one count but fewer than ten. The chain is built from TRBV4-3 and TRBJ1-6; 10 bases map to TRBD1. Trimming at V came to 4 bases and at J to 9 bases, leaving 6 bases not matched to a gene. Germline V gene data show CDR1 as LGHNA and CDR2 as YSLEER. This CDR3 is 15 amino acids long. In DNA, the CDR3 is TGCGCCAGCAGCCTGGCCGGGACAGGGGTTTCACCCCTCCACTTT. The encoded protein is CASSLAGTGVSPLHF.

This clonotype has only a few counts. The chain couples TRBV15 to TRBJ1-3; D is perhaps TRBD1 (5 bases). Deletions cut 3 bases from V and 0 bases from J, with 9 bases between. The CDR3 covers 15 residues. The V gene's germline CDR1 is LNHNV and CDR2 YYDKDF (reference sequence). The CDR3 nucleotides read TGTGCCACCAGCAGGACAGCCTTCTCTGGAAACACCATATATTTT. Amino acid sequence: CATSRTAFSGNTIYF.

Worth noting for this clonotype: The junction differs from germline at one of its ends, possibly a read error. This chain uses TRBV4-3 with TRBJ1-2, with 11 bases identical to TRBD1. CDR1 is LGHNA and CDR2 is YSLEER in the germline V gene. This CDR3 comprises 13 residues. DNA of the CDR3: TGCACCAGCAGCTCCCGGACAGGGGGCTTCTACACCTTC. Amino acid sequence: CTSSSRTGGFYTF.

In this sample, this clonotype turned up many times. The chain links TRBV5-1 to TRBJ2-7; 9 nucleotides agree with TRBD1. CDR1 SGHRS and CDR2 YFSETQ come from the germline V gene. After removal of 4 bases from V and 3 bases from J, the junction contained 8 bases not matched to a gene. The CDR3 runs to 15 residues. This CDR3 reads CASSPGQGRIYEQYF. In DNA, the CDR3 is TGCGCCAGCAGCCCAGGACAGGGGCGAATCTACGAGCAGTACTTC.

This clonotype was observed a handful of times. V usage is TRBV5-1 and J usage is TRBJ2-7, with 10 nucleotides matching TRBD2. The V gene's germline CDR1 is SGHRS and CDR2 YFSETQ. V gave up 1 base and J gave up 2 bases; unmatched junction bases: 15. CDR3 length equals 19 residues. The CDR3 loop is CASSLFGGGGLANTYEQYF. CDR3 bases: TGCGCCAGCAGCTTGTTTGGGGGAGGGGGACTAGCGAACACCTACGAGCAGTACTTC.

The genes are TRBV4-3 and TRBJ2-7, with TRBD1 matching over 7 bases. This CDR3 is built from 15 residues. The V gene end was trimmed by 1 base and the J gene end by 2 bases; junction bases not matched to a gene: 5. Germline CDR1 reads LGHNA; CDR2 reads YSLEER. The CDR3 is CASSQARGIPYEQYF. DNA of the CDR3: TGCGCCAGCAGCCAAGCCAGGGGGATTCCCTACGAGCAGTACTTC.

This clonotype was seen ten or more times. CDR3 region: CASTDRGSYEQYF. CDR3 DNA sequence: TGTGCCAGCACTGACAGGGGGTCCTACGAGCAGTACTTC. The rearrangement joins TRBV7-9 to TRBJ2-7, with 9 bases lining up with TRBD1. This CDR3 has 13 amino acids. Germline V lookup: CDR1 SEHNR, CDR2 FQNEAQ (reference sequence). J was trimmed by 1 base and V by 7 bases; bases with no gene match: 2.

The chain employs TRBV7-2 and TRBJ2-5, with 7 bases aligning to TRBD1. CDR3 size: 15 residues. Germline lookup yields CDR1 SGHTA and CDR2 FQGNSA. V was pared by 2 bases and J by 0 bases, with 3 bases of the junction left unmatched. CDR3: CASSLFGQDQETQYF. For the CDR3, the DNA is TGTGCCAGCAGCTTATTCGGACAGGACCAAGAGACCCAGTACTTC.

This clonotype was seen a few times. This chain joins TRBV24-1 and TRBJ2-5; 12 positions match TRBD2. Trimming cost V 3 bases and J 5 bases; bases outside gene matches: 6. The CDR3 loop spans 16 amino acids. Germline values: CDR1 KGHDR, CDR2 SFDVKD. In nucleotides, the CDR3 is TGTGCCACCAGTGATGGGAGACTAGCGGGAGTGGAGACCCAGTACTTC. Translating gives CATSDGRLAGVETQYF.

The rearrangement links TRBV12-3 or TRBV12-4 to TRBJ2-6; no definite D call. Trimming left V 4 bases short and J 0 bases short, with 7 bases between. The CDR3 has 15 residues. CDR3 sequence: CASSYLPSGANVLTF. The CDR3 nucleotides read TGTGCCAGCAGTTACCTTCCCTCTGGGGCCAACGTCCTGACTTTC.

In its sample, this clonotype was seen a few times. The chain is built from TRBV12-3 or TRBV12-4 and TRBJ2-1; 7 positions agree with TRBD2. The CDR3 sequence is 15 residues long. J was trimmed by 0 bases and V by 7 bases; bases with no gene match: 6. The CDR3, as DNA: TGTGCCAGCACCTCGGGGGGTATCTCCTACAATGAGCAGTTCTTC. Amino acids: CASTSGGISYNEQFF.

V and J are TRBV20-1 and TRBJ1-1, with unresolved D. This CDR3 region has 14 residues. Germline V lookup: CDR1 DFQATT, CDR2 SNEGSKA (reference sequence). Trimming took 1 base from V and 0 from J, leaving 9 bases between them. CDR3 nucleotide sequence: TGCAGTGCTAGAGGAGGCGGGGTGAACACTGAAGCTTTCTTT. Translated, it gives CSARGGGVNTEAFF.

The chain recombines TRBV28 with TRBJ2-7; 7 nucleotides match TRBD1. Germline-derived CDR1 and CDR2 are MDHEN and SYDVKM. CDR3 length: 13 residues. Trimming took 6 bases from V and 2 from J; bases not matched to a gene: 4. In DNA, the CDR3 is TGTGCCAGCAGGGACAGGTTGACCTACGAGCAGTACTTC. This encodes CASRDRLTYEQYF.

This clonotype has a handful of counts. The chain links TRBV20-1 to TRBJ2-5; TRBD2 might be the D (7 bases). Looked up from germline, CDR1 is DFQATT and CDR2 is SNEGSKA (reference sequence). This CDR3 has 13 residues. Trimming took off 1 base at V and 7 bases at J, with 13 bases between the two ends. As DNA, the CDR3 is TGCAGTGCTAGAGTGGGGGGCGGGGGGACCCAGTACTTC. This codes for CSARVGGGGTQYF.

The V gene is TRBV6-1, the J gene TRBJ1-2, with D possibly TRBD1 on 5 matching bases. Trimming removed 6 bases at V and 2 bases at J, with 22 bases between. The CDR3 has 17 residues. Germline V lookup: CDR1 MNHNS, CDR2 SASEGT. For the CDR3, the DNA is TGTGCCAGCAGATTCAGGGAAGTGGTACTCCACAACTATGGCTACACCTTC. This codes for CASRFREVVLHNYGYTF.

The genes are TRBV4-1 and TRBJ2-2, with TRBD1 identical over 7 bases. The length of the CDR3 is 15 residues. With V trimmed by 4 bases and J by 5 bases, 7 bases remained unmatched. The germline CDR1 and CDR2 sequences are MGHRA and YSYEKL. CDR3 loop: CASSPNRGWTGELFF. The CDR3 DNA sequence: TGCGCCAGCAGCCCCAACAGGGGTTGGACCGGGGAGCTGTTTTTT.

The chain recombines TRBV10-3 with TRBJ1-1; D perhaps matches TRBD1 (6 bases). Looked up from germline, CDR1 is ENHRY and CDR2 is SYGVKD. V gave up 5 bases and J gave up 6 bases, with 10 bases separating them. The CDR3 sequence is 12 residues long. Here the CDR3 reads CAISTGWAEAFF. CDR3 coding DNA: TGTGCCATCAGTACAGGGTGGGCTGAAGCTTTCTTT.

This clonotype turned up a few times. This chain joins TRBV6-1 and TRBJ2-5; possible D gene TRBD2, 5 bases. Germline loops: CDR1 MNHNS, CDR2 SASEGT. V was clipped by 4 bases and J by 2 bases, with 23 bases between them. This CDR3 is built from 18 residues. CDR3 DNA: TGTGCCAGCAGTGGTATACCCGGACTCGCCCTGCTTCAAGAGACCCAGTACTTC. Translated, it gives CASSGIPGLALLQETQYF.

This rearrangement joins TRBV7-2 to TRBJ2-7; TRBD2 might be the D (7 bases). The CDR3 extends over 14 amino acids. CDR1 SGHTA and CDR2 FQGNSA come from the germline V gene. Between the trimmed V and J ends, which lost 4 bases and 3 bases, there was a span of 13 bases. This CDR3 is CASSSRGGLYEQYF. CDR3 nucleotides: TGTGCCAGCAGCTCAAGGGGGGGGCTCTACGAGCAGTACTTC.

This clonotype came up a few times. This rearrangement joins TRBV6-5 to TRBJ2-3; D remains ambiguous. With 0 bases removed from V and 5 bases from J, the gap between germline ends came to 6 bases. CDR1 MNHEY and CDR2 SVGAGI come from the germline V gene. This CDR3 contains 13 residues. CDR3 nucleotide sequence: TGTGCCAGCAGTTACTCGGGGTTAGATACGCAGTATTTT. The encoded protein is CASSYSGLDTQYF.

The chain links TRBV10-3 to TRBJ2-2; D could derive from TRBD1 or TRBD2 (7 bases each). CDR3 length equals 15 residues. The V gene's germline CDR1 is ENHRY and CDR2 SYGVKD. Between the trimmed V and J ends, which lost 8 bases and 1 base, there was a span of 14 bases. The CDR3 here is CAIGGGQKNTGELFF. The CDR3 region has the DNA TGTGCCATCGGGGGGGGACAGAAGAACACCGGGGAGCTGTTTTTT.

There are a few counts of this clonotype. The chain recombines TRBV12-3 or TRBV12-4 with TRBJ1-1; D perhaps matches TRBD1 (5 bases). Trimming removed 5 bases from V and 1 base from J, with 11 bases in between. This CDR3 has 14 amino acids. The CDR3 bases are TGTGCCAGCAGTGTCAGGGCTGGGAACACTGAAGCTTTCTTT. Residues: CASSVRAGNTEAFF.

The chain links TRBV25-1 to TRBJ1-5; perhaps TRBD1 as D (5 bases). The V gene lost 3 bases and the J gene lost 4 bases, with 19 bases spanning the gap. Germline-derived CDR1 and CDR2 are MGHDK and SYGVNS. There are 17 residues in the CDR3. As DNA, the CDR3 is TGTGCCAGCAGTGAGGGAGGGGTAGGGGCGGGAAATCAGCCCCAGCATTTT. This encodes CASSEGGVGAGNQPQHF.

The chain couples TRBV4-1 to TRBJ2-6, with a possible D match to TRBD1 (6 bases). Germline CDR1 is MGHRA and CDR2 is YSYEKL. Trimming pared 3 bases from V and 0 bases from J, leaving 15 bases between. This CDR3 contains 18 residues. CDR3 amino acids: CASSQWAGDLSGANVLTF. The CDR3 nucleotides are TGCGCCAGCAGCCAGTGGGCAGGGGATCTCTCTGGGGCCAACGTCCTGACTTTC.

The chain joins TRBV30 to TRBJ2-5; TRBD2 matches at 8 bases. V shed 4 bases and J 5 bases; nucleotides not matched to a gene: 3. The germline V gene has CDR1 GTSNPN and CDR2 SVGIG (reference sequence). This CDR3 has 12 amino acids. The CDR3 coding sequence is TGTGCCTGGACGCGGGGGGCGGAGACCCAGTACTTC. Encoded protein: CAWTRGAETQYF. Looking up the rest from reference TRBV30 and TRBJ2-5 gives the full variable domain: SQTIHQWPATLVQPVGSPLSLECTVEGTSNPNLYWYRQAAGRGLQLLFYSVGIGQISSEVPQNLSASRPQDRQFILSSKKLLLSDSGFYLCAWTRGAETQYFGPGTRLLVL.

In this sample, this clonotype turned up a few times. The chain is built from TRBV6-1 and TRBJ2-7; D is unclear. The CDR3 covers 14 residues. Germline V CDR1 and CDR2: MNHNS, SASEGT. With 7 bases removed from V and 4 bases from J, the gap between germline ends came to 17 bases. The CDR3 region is CASTRGSPDYEQYF. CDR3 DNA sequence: TGTGCCAGCACCAGAGGTTCCCCTGATTACGAGCAGTACTTC.

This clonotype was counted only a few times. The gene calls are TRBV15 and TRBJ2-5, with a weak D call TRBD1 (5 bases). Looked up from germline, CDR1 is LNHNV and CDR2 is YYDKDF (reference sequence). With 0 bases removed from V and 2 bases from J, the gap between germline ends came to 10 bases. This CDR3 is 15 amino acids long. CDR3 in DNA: TGTGCCACCAGCAGAGATCCAGGGCCACAAGAGACCCAGTACTTC. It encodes CATSRDPGPQETQYF. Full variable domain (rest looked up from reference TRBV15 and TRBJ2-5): DAMVIQNPRYQVTQFGKPVTLSCSQTLNHNVMYWYQQKSSQAPKLLFHYYDKDFNNEADTPDNFQSRRPNTSFCFLDIRSPGLGDTAMYLCATSRDPGPQETQYFGPGTRLLVL.

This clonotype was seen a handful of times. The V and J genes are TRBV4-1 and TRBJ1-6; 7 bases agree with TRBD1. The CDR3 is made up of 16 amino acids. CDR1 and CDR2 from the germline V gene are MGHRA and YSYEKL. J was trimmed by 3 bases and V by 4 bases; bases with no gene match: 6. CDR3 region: CASSRDSRFYNSPLHF. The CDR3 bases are TGCGCCAGCAGCCGGGACAGCCGATTCTATAATTCACCCCTCCACTTT.

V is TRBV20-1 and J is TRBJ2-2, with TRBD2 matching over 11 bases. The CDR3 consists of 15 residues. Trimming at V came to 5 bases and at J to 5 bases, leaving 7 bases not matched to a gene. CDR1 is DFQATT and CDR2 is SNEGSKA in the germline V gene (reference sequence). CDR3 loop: CSAPIAGGGTGELFF. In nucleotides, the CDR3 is TGCAGTGCTCCCATAGCGGGAGGGGGAACCGGGGAGCTGTTTTTT.

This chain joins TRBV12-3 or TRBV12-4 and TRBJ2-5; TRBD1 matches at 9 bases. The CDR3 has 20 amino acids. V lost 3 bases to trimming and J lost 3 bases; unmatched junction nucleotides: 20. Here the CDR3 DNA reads TGTGCCAGCAGTTTTAAGGGACAGTGGGGACAGGGACAGTGGAAAGAGACCCAGTACTTC. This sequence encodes CASSFKGQWGQGQWKETQYF.

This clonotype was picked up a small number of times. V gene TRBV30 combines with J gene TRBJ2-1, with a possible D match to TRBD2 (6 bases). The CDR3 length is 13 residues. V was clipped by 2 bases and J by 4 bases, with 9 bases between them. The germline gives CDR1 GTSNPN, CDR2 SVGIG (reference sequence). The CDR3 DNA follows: TGTGCCTGGAGTACTGCGGGGTACAATGAGCAGTTCTTC. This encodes CAWSTAGYNEQFF.

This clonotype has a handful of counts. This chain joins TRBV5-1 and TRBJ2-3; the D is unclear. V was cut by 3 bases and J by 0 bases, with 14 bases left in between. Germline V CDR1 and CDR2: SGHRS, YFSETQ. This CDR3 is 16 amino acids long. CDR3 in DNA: TGCGCCAGCAGCTCCCGGGCCCTGTATAGCACAGATACGCAGTATTTT. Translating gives CASSSRALYSTDTQYF.